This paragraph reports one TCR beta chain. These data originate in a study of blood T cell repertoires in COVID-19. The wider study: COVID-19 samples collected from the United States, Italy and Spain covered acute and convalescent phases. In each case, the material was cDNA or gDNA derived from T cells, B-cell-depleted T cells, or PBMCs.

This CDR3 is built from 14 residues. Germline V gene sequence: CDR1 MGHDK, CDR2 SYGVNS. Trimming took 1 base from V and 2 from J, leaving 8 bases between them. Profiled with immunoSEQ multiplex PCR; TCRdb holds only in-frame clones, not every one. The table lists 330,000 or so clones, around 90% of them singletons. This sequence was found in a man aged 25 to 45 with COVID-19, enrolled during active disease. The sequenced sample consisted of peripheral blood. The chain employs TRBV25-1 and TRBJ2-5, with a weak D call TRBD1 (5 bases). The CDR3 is CASSESYRQETQYF. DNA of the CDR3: TGTGCCAGCAGTGAATCTTACAGGCAAGAGACCCAGTACTTC.